This T cell receptor (beta chain) was documented in a study of OX40 agonist ivuxolimab in advanced cancers. This clone was recorded once. The antigen remains undetermined. TCRdb keeps only in-frame clones here, not all; method: immunoSEQ multiplex PCR. This sample has 50,000 to 70,000 clones, with about 85% found just once. CDR1 and CDR2 from the germline V gene are MDHEN and SYDVKM. Trimming cost V 3 bases and J 8 bases, with 13 bases left between them. CDR3 size: 14 residues. Study-wide results and caveats: Low levels of normalized T-cell clonal expansion also appeared in some nonresponders.

J is TRBJ1-4 and V is TRBV28; D perhaps matches TRBD1 (5 bases). The sequence was obtained from an adult with an advanced solid tumor such as melanoma, head and neck, liver or kidney cancer. This sample comprised CD4+ or CD8+ T cells sorted from blood, obtained in a trial of the OX40 agonist ivuxolimab. CDR3 in amino acids: CASSLLQGGEKLFF. The CDR3 DNA follows: TGTGCCAGCAGTTTGTTGCAGGGAGGAGAAAAACTGTTTTTT.